Shown below are 7 T cell receptor beta chains from a single sample sequenced in a study of OX40 agonist ivuxolimab in advanced cancers. Clones were read by immunoSEQ multiplex PCR, and TCRdb kept only the in-frame ones, dropping some. There are about 53,000 clones in the sample; approximately 84% occur only once, and 4.6% lies in the top ten. Sequencing was performed on CD4+ or CD8+ T cells sorted from blood, taken in a trial of the OX40 agonist ivuxolimab. These receptors were collected from an adult with an advanced solid tumor such as melanoma, head and neck, liver or kidney cancer.

This chain uses TRBV7-6 with TRBJ2-3; D is ambiguous. Trimming left V 3 bases short and J 4 bases short, with 11 bases between. Looked up from germline, CDR1 is SGHVS and CDR2 is FNYEAQ. The length of the CDR3 is 14 residues. This CDR3 is CASSLHQQPDTQYF. CDR3 DNA: TGTGCCAGCAGCTTGCATCAACAACCAGATACGCAGTATTTT.

This rearrangement joins TRBV5-4 to TRBJ2-2; the D gene is possibly TRBD1 (6 bases). There are 14 residues in the CDR3. The V end lost 8 bases, the J end lost 4 bases, and 15 bases lay between the germline ends. Germline V CDR1 and CDR2: SGHNT, YYREEE (reference sequence). The CDR3 spells CASAGERVTGELFF. The CDR3 nucleotides are TGTGCCAGTGCAGGGGAAAGAGTCACCGGGGAGCTGTTTTTT.

This clone came up a few times. The chain links TRBV11-2 to TRBJ2-7; TRBD2 agrees at 14 bases. The CDR3 has 17 amino acids. CDR1 and CDR2 from the germline V gene are SGHAT and FQNNGV. Trimming at V came to 5 bases and at J to 5 bases, leaving 11 bases not matched to a gene. For the CDR3, the DNA is TGTGCCAGCAGCGCCCGAGTCAAGGGACTAGCGGGAGACGAGCAGTACTTC. Its translation is CASSARVKGLAGDEQYF.

The V gene is TRBV6-5, the J gene TRBJ2-2; D gene ambiguous. This CDR3 comprises 16 residues. The V gene lost 0 bases and the J gene lost 0 bases, with 8 bases spanning the gap. The germline CDR1 and CDR2 sequences are MNHEY and SVGAGI. The CDR3: CASSYSERPNTGELFF. The CDR3 DNA reads TGTGCCAGCAGTTACTCAGAGCGACCGAACACCGGGGAGCTGTTTTTT.

V gene TRBV7-6 combines with J gene TRBJ2-2; 7 bases match TRBD2. Germline V gives CDR1 SGHVS, CDR2 FNYEAQ. The CDR3 is made up of 15 amino acids. V shed 2 bases and J 1 base; nucleotides not matched to a gene: 1. CDR3 bases: TGTGCCAGCAGCTTAACGGGAGGGAACACCGGGGAGCTGTTTTTT. Residues: CASSLTGGNTGELFF.

The chain links TRBV28 to TRBJ1-5; D unclear. The V end lost 6 bases, the J end lost 0 bases, and 12 bases lay between the germline ends. In germline, CDR1 is MDHEN, CDR2 SYDVKM. The CDR3 consists of 15 residues. The CDR3 reads CASSRRRTSNQPQHF. In DNA, the CDR3 is TGTGCCAGCAGCAGAAGGAGAACTAGCAATCAGCCCCAGCATTTT.

The rearrangement uses TRBV19 and TRBJ2-2; D gene unclear. CDR1 is LNHDA and CDR2 is SQIVND in the germline V gene (reference sequence). The CDR3 contains 12 residues. V was trimmed by 3 bases and J by 8 bases, leaving 7 bases between them. In nucleotides, the CDR3 is TGTGCCAGTAGTATCCCGGCTGGGGAGCTGTTTTTT. Translating it yields CASSIPAGELFF.